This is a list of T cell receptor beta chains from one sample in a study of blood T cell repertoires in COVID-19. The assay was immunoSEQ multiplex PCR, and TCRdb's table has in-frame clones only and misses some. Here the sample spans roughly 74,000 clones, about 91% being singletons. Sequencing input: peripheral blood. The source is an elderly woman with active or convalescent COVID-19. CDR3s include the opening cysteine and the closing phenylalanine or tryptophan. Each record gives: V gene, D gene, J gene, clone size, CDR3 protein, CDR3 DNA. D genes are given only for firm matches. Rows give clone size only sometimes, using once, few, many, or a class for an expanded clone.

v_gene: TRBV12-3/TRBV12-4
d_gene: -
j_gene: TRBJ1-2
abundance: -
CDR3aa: CASSTSYGYTF
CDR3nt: TGTGCCAGCAGTACCAGCTATGGCTACACCTTC

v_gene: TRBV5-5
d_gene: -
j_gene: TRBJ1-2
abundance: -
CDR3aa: CASSKDNVDGYTF
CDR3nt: TGTGCCAGCAGCAAGGACAACGTGGATGGCTACACCTTC

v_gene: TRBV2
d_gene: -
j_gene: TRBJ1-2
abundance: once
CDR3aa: CARRLFAGGYTF
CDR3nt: TGTGCCAGGAGACTCTTCGCGGGAGGCTACACCTTC

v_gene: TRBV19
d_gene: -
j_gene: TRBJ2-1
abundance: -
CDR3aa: CASSIAGASSYNEQFF
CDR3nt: TGTGCCAGTAGTATAGCAGGGGCTAGCTCCTACAATGAGCAGTTCTTC

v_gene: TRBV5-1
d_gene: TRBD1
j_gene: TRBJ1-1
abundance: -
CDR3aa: CASSLSPGQGRAEAFF
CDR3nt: TGCGCCAGCAGCTTATCCCCGGGACAGGGTCGGGCTGAAGCTTTCTTT

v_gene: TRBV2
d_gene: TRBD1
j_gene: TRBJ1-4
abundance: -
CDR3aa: CASSAETGEKLFF
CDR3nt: TGTGCCAGCAGTGCGGAGACAGGGGAAAAACTGTTTTTT

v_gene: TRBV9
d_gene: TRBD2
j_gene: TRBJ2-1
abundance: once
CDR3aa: CASSVLSGANGEQFF
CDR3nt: TGTGCCAGCAGCGTATTGAGCGGGGCTAATGGTGAGCAGTTCTTC

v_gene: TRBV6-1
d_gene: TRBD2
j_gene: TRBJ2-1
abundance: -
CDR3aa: CASSEGRFGGFLGSYNEQFF
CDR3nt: TGTGCCAGCAGTGAAGGCCGGTTCGGGGGGTTTTTGGGGTCCTACAATGAGCAGTTCTTC

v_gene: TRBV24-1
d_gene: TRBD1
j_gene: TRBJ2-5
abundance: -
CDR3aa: CATSDRDRAETQYF
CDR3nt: TGTGCCACCAGTGATCGGGACAGGGCGGAGACCCAGTACTTC

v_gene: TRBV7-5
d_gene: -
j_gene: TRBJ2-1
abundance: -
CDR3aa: CARSALLGGYEQFF
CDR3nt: TGTGCCAGAAGCGCCCTACTAGGGGGTTATGAGCAGTTCTTC

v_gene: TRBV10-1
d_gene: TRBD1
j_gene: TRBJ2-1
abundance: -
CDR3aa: CASSRDRLDNEQFF
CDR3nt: TGCGCCAGTTCCCGGGACAGGCTCGACAATGAGCAGTTCTTC

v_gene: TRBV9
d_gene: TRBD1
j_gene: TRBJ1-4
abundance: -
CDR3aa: CASSRDSLNEKLFF
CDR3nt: TGTGCCAGCAGCCGGGACAGTCTTAATGAAAAACTGTTTTTT

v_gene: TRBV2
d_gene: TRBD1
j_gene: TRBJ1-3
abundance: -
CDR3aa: CASSQQGNTIYF
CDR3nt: TGTGCCAGCAGTCAACAGGGGAACACCATATATTTT

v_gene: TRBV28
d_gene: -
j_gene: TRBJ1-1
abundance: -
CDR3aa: CASRSTGGRHTEAFF
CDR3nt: TGTGCCAGCAGATCGACTGGTGGAAGGCACACTGAAGCTTTCTTT

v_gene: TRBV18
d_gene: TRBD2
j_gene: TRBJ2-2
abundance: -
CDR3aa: CASSRSSGAYTGELFF
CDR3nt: TGTGCCAGCTCACGGTCTAGCGGGGCGTACACCGGGGAGCTGTTTTTT

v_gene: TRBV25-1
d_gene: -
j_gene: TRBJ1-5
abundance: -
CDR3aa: CASSEAGSRGARHF
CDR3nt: TGTGCCAGCAGTGAAGCGGGCAGCAGGGGAGCAAGACATTTT

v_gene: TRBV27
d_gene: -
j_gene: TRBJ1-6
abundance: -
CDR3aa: CASSLASGGWVSPLHF
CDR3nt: TGTGCCAGCAGTTTAGCTTCCGGGGGTTGGGTTTCACCCCTCCACTTT

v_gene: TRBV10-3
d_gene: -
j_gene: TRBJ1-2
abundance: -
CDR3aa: CAISASQGWASLNYGYTF
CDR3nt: TGTGCCATCAGTGCCTCTCAGGGGTGGGCCTCCCTTAACTATGGCTACACCTTC

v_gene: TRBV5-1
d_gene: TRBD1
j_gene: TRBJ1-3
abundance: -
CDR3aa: CASSFQGASGNTIYF
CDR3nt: TGCGCCAGCAGCTTCCAGGGGGCCTCTGGAAACACCATATATTTT

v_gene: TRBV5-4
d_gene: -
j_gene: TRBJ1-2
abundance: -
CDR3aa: CASSPIGGGGYTF
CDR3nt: TGTGCCAGCAGCCCCATCGGCGGGGGCGGCTACACCTTC

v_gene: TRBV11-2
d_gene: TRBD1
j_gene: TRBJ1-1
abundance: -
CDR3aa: CASSLGQGTNTEAFF
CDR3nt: TGTGCCAGCAGCTTAGGACAGGGAACGAACACTGAAGCTTTCTTT

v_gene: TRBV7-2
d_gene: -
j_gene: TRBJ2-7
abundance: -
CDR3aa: CASSFVANEQYF
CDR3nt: TGTGCCAGCAGCTTCGTCGCGAACGAGCAGTACTTC

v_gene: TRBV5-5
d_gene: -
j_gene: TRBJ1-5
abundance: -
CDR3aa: CASSLGMGGQPQHF
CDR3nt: TGTGCCAGCAGCTTGGGGATGGGGGGTCAGCCCCAGCATTTT

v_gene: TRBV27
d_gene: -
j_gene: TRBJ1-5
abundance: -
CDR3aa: CASRRGYYSNQPQHF
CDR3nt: TGTGCCAGCAGGAGAGGATACTATAGCAATCAGCCCCAGCATTTT

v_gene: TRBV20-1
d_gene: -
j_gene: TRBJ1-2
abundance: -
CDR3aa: CSASRGINYGYTF
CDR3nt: TGCAGTGCTAGTCGAGGGATTAACTATGGCTACACCTTC

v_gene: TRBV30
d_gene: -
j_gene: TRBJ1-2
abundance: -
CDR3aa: CASNRQRNYGYTF
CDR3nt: TGTGCCTCAAACCGACAGAGAAACTATGGCTACACCTTC

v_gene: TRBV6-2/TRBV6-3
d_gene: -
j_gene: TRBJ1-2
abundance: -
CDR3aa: CASSPDSYGYTF
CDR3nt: TGTGCCAGCAGTCCAGACAGTTATGGCTACACCTTC

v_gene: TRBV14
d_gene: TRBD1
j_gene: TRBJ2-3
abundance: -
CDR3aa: CASSRDRGSTDTQYF
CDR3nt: TGTGCCAGCAGCCGGGACAGGGGGAGCACAGATACGCAGTATTTT

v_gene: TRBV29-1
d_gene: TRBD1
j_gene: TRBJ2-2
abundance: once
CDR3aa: CSVRQGVGAGELFF
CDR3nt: TGCAGCGTGAGACAGGGGGTGGGAGCCGGGGAGCTGTTTTTT

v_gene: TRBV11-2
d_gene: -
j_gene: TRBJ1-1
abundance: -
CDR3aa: CASSFSRLNTEAFF
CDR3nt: TGTGCCAGCAGCTTTTCGAGATTGAACACTGAAGCTTTCTTT

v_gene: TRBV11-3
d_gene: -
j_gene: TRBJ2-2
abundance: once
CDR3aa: CASSPLSVNTGELFF
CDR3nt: TGTGCCAGCAGCCCCCTTAGTGTTAACACCGGGGAGCTGTTTTTT

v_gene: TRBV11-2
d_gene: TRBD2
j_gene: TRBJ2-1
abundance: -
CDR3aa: CASSRRGGGHNEQFF
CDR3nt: TGTGCCAGCAGCCGGCGGGGGGGCGGACACAATGAGCAGTTCTTC

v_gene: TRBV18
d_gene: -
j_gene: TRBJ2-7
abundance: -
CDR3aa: CASSQGSSYEQYF
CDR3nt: TGTGCCAGCTCCCAAGGGAGCTCCTACGAGCAGTACTTC

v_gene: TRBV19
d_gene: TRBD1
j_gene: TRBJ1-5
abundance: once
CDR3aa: CASSIGQGGSQHF
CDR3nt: TGTGCCAGTAGTATTGGACAGGGGGGAAGCCAGCATTTT

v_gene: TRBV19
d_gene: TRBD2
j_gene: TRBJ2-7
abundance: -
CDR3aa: CASSPKLAGGPREQYF
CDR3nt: TGTGCCAGTAGTCCGAAGCTAGCGGGAGGGCCCAGGGAGCAGTACTTC

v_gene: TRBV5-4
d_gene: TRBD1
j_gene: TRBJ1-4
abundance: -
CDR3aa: CASSRDSYNEKLFF
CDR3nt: TGTGCCAGCAGTAGGGACAGCTATAATGAAAAACTGTTTTTT

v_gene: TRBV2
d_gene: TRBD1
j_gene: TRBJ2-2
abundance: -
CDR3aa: CASSLDRGNTGELFF
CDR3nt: TGTGCCAGCAGCCTAGACAGGGGGAACACCGGGGAGCTGTTTTTT

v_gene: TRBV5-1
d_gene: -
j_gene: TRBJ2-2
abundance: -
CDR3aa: CASSLDPAIRGTGELFF
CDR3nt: TGCGCCAGCAGCTTGGACCCCGCGATCCGGGGCACCGGGGAGCTGTTTTTT

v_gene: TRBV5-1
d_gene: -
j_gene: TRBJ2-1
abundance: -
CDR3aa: CASSAAGASSYNEQFF
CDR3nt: TGCGCCAGCAGCGCCGCGGGGGCGAGCTCCTACAATGAGCAGTTCTTC

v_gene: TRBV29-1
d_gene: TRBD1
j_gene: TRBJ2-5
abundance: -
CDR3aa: CSAPGGTAETQYF
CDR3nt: TGCAGCGCGCCGGGTGGGACAGCGGAGACCCAGTACTTC

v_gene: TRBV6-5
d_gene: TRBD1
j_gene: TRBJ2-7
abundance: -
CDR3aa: CASSQQGYSYEQYF
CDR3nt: TGTGCCAGCAGTCAACAGGGGTACTCCTACGAGCAGTACTTC

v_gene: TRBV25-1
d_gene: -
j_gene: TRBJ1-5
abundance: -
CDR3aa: CASSQGNQPQHF
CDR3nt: TGTGCCAGCAGTCAGGGAAATCAGCCCCAGCATTTT

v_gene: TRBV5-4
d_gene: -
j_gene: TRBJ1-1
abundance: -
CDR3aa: CASSLTRNTEAFF
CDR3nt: TGTGCCAGCAGCCTGACAAGGAACACTGAAGCTTTCTTT

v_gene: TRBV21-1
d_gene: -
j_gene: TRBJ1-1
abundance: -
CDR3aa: CASSKVRGQARMNTEAFF
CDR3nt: TGTGCCAGCAGCAAAGTAAGGGGTCAGGCCCGAATGAACACTGAAGCTTTCTTT

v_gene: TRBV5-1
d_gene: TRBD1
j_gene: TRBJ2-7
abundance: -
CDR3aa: CASSRGQNEQYF
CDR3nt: TGCGCCAGCAGCAGGGGACAGAACGAGCAGTACTTC

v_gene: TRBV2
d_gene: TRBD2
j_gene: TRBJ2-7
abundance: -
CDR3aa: CASSEAPGLAGGFEQYF
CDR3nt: TGTGCCAGCAGTGAAGCACCGGGACTAGCGGGAGGTTTCGAGCAGTACTTC

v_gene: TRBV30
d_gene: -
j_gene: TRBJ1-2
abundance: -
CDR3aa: CAWDPPTDSIDVNYGYTF
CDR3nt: TGTGCCTGGGACCCCCCGACAGACTCGATAGACGTCAACTATGGCTACACCTTC

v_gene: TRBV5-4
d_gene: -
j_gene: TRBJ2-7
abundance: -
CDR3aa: CASSLGQADEQYF
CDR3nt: TGTGCCAGCAGCTTGGGTCAAGCCGACGAGCAGTACTTC

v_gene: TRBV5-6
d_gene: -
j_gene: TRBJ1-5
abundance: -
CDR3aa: CASSFLGGGNQPQHF
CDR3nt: TGTGCCAGCAGCTTTTTAGGGGGGGGCAATCAGCCCCAGCATTTT

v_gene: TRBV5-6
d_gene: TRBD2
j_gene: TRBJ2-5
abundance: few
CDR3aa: CASSFRLAGGETQYF
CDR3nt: TGTGCCAGCAGCTTCAGGCTAGCGGGGGGGGAGACCCAGTACTTC

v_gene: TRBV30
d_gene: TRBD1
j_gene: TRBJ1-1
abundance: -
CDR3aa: CAWSQGDTEAFF
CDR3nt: TGTGCCTGGTCTCAGGGGGACACTGAAGCTTTCTTT

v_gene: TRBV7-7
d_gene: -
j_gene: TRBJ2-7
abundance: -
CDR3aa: CASSLGGGDEQYF
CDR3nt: TGTGCTAGCAGCTTAGGAGGCGGGGACGAGCAGTACTTC

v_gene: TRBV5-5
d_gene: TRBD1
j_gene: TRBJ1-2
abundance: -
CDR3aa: CASSTTGQGNYGYTF
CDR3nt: TGTGCCAGCAGCACCACGGGACAGGGCAACTATGGCTACACCTTC